One sample yielded the 17 T cell receptor beta chains listed below, sequenced in a study of shared clonotypes between healthy human individuals. TCRdb keeps only in-frame clones here, not all; method: immunoSEQ multiplex PCR. The data contain about 1 million clones, roughly 70% of them singletons. The sequenced sample consisted of memory CD4+ T cells sorted from blood. The subset denotes: CD45RA-negative fraction. The source of these receptors is a man in his late teens or twenties in good health.

The chain couples TRBV11-3 to TRBJ2-7; tentative D call: TRBD2 (6 bases). Germline V gene lookup returns CDR1 SGHNT and CDR2 YENEEA. Trimming removed 5 bases at V and 6 bases at J, with 14 bases between. This CDR3 has 13 residues. The CDR3, as DNA: TGTGCCAGCAGCACCCACCTCGGGGGCGAGCAGTACTTC. It translates to CASSTHLGGEQYF.

This chain links TRBV2 with TRBJ1-5; the D is unclear. CDR1 SNHLY and CDR2 FYNNEI come from the germline V gene. This CDR3 is built from 15 residues. Deletions cut 5 bases from V and 0 bases from J, with 11 bases between. The chain's CDR3 is CASSTTGNSNQPQHF. The CDR3 DNA reads as TGTGCCAGCAGTACGACCGGGAATAGCAATCAGCCCCAGCATTTT.

The chain has TRBV9 and TRBJ2-7; 7 nucleotides match TRBD1. The V gene end was trimmed by 4 bases and the J gene end by 6 bases; junction bases not matched to a gene: 13. The CDR3 length is 15 residues. The germline gives CDR1 SGDLS, CDR2 YYNGEE. The chain's CDR3 is CASSTWDSGTSEQYF. The CDR3 coding sequence is TGTGCCAGCAGCACCTGGGACAGTGGTACATCCGAGCAGTACTTC. The variable domain in full, with the rest retrieved from reference TRBV9 and TRBJ2-7, is DSGVTQTPKHLITATGQRVTLRCSPRSGDLSVYWYQQSLDQGLQFLIQYYNGEERAKGNILERFSAQQFPDLHSELNLSSLELGDSALYFCASSTWDSGTSEQYFGPGTRLTVT.

The chain links TRBV2 to TRBJ2-1; D call uncertain. The CDR3 covers 14 residues. Trimming cost V 9 bases and J 3 bases, with 15 bases left between them. Germline assignment: CDR1 SNHLY and CDR2 FYNNEI. As DNA, the CDR3 is TGTGCCAGAAGGGTGTTAGAGGACTACAATGAGCAGTTCTTC. Translated, it gives CARRVLEDYNEQFF.

This clone was found many times. This chain joins TRBV6-5 and TRBJ2-7, with a possible D match to TRBD1 (6 bases). The CDR3 sequence is 14 residues long. Germline CDR1 is MNHEY and CDR2 is SVGAGI. The V gene lost 6 bases and the J gene lost 0 bases, with 12 bases spanning the gap. CDR3 nucleotide sequence: TGTGCCAGCAGAAACGGACAGAGCTCCTACGAGCAGTACTTC. Translated, it gives CASRNGQSSYEQYF.

The V call is TRBV7-9, the J call TRBJ2-2; unclear D gene. The V end lost 3 bases, the J end lost 13 bases, and 12 bases lay between the germline ends. Looked up from germline, CDR1 is SEHNR and CDR2 is FQNEAQ (reference sequence). The CDR3 contains 12 residues. CDR3 region: CASSFQNQGLFF. DNA of the CDR3: TGTGCCAGCAGCTTTCAGAATCAAGGGCTGTTTTTT.

The rearrangement links TRBV28 to TRBJ1-1; the D gene is possibly TRBD1 (6 bases). V was trimmed by 2 bases and J by 1 base, leaving 11 bases between them. Germline V gene sequence: CDR1 MDHEN, CDR2 SYDVKM. CDR3 length equals 15 residues. The chain's CDR3 is CASSLHREGNTEAFF. In nucleotides, the CDR3 is TGTGCCAGCAGTTTACACAGGGAGGGGAACACTGAAGCTTTCTTT.

This chain links TRBV27 with TRBJ1-1; D not certain. Germline V gene sequence: CDR1 MNHEY, CDR2 SMNVEV (reference sequence). The V and J ends lost 5 bases and 5 bases respectively, with 12 bases between them. The length of the CDR3 is 13 residues. CDR3 residues: CASSIRTGTEAFF. CDR3 DNA sequence: TGTGCCAGCAGTATTCGGACCGGGACTGAAGCTTTCTTT.

Only a few counts were recorded for this clone. The rearrangement uses TRBV6-5 and TRBJ1-2; the match to TRBD1 covers 9 bases. The germline gives CDR1 MNHEY, CDR2 SVGAGI. The J segment lost 6 bases and the V segment lost 6 bases, leaving 11 bases of the junction unmatched. This CDR3 region has 15 residues. The CDR3 region is CASRPGTGPTHGYTF. The CDR3 bases are TGTGCCAGCAGACCTGGGACAGGGCCCACGCATGGCTACACCTTC.

Notes on this clone: A much larger clone sits a single nucleotide away, making a read error possible. This CDR3 is also generated by other DNA sequences in the sample. This rearrangement joins TRBV7-7 to TRBJ1-1; D unclear. In germline, CDR1 is SSHAT, CDR2 FNYEAQ (reference sequence). The CDR3 consists of 13 residues. The CDR3 region has the DNA TGTGCTAGCAGCTTAGGGATGAACACTGAAGCTTTCTTT. The encoded protein is CASSLGMNTEAFF.

The chain couples TRBV9 to TRBJ1-1; 8 bases are shared with TRBD1. Trimming cost V 0 bases and J 4 bases; bases outside gene matches: 11. CDR1 SGDLS and CDR2 YYNGEE come from the germline V gene. The CDR3 runs to 17 residues. The CDR3 region is CASSVDPGGRGLTEAFF. The CDR3 bases are TGTGCCAGCAGCGTAGACCCCGGTGGCAGGGGGCTCACTGAAGCTTTCTTT.

J is TRBJ2-6 and V is TRBV14, with TRBD1 identical over 7 bases. The CDR3 covers 17 residues. The ends lost 4 bases at V and 7 bases at J; junction bases unmatched: 13. CDR1 is SGHDN and CDR2 is FVKESK in the germline V gene. CDR3 amino acids: CASSLRTGILGANVLTF. Here the CDR3 DNA reads TGTGCCAGCAGCCTCAGGACAGGCATTCTGGGAGCCAACGTCCTGACTTTC.

The rearrangement uses TRBV15 and TRBJ2-7; TRBD2 matches at 7 bases. The germline CDR1 and CDR2 sequences are LNHNV and YYDKDF (reference sequence). CDR3 length equals 14 residues. V was pared by 5 bases and J by 2 bases, with 6 bases of the junction left unmatched. CDR3 DNA: TGTGCCACCAGCCCGGGGAGCGGGACCTACGAGCAGTACTTC. Translating gives CATSPGSGTYEQYF.

CDR3 nucleotide sequence: TGTGCCAGCGGACGGGGCAGCAAGATCTCCTACGAGCAGTACTTC. Its protein is CASGRGSKISYEQYF. This chain connects TRBV6-5 to TRBJ2-7, with D possibly called TRBD1 or TRBD2 (5 bases each). Deletions cut 8 bases from V and 0 bases from J, with 17 bases between. The CDR3 runs to 15 residues. Germline V CDR1 and CDR2: MNHEY, SVGAGI.

This rearrangement joins TRBV2 to TRBJ1-2, with 7 bases fitting TRBD1. Germline assignment: CDR1 SNHLY and CDR2 FYNNEI. The CDR3 length is 14 residues. After removal of 6 bases from V and 2 bases from J, the junction contained 6 bases not matched to a gene. The CDR3 bases are TGTGCCAGCAGACAGGGGTCCGGGAACTATGGCTACACCTTC. This codes for CASRQGSGNYGYTF.

With regard to this clone: A far more abundant clone sits one base away, making this likely a read error. The sample contains more than one DNA sequence encoding this CDR3. The CDR3 DNA reads as TGTGCCAGCAGCCTCGGGACCGGGGGCCGGGAGACCCAGTACTTC. Amino acid sequence: CASSLGTGGRETQYF. The chain recombines TRBV6-6 with TRBJ2-5; either TRBD1 or TRBD2 may supply D (6 bases each). CDR3 size: 15 residues. CDR1 MNHNY and CDR2 SVGAGI come from the germline V gene (reference sequence). With 6 bases removed from V and 5 bases from J, the gap between germline ends came to 19 bases.

This clone has more than one count but fewer than ten. The rearrangement uses TRBV27 and TRBJ2-7; 7 nucleotides match TRBD1. V was pared by 8 bases and J by 4 bases, with 11 bases of the junction left unmatched. Per the germline V gene, CDR1 is MNHEY and CDR2 is SMNVEV (reference sequence). The CDR3 contains 14 residues. CDR3 DNA sequence: TGTGCCAGCTCGAGGCGTTTACAGGGGTACGAGCAGTACTTC. Its translation: CASSRRLQGYEQYF.